The 21 T cell receptor beta chains in this list originate from one sample, sequenced in a study of blood T cell repertoires in COVID-19. Sequencing was performed with immunoSEQ multiplex PCR; in TCRdb, only in-frame clones are kept and a portion is missing. The sample yields about 260,000 clones, approximately 87% seen once. What was sequenced was peripheral blood. These receptors were obtained from a man in his fifties or sixties who had recovered from COVID-19.

The chain joins TRBV11-2 to TRBJ2-6; no clear D. The CDR3 covers 14 residues. CDR1 is SGHAT and CDR2 is FQNNGV in the germline V gene. Deletions cut 1 base from V and 2 bases from J, with 3 bases between. The CDR3 region has the DNA TGTGCCAGCAGCTTAGCGGCTGGGGCCAACGTCCTGACTTTC. It specifies CASSLAAGANVLTF.

This chain links TRBV5-5 with TRBJ1-2, with TRBD1 matching 7 bases. This CDR3 has 15 residues. From germline, CDR1 is SGHKS and CDR2 YYEKEE (reference sequence). V lost 0 bases, J lost 4 bases, and 6 bases stayed unmatched. The CDR3 DNA reads as TGTGCCAGCAGCTTGGGGGACAGAGTTTCCTATGGCTACACCTTC. It specifies CASSLGDRVSYGYTF. Drawing the rest from reference TRBV5-5 and TRBJ1-2, the complete variable domain is DAGVTQSPTHLIKTRGQQVTLRCSPISGHKSVSWYQQVLGQGPQFIFQYYEKEERGRGNFPDRFSARQFPNYSSELNVNALLLGDSALYLCASSLGDRVSYGYTFGSGTRLTVV.

The rearrangement links TRBV19 to TRBJ2-1, with 11 bases lining up with TRBD2. This CDR3 is 18 amino acids long. Germline V gene data show CDR1 as LNHDA and CDR2 as SQIVND (reference sequence). V lost 0 bases, J lost 1 base, and 5 bases stayed unmatched. CDR3 sequence (DNA): TGTGCCAGTAGTATAGAACTAGCGGGAGTAGGGTCCTACAATGAGCAGTTCTTC. It translates to CASSIELAGVGSYNEQFF.

This clone was observed a handful of times. The J gene is TRBJ2-7, the V gene TRBV10-2, with TRBD2 identical over 8 bases. Germline V CDR1 and CDR2: WSHSY, SAAADI. This CDR3 spans 14 amino acids. V dropped 6 bases and J dropped 4; count of bases not matched to a gene: 8. CDR3: CASRRGPGGYEQYF. The CDR3 nucleotides are TGCGCCAGCAGGAGAGGACCGGGAGGGTACGAGCAGTACTTC.

This chain joins TRBV5-4 and TRBJ2-3; maybe TRBD2 (8 bases). Trimming shortened V by 3 bases and J by 1 base, and 15 bases separated the two germline ends. This CDR3 spans 16 amino acids. CDR1 is SGHNT, CDR2 YYREEE, per germline (reference sequence). CDR3 region: CASSWDSGGGTDTQYF. The DNA of the CDR3 is TGTGCCAGCAGCTGGGACAGCGGGGGAGGCACAGATACGCAGTATTTT.

V gene TRBV30 combines with J gene TRBJ2-4; D ambiguous. Per germline, CDR1 GTSNPN and CDR2 SVGIG (reference sequence). This CDR3 is 15 amino acids long. Trimming stripped 5 bases from V and 0 bases from J, with 14 bases between. The CDR3, as DNA: TGTGCCTGGCATTCTCCGCAGGTAGCCAAAAACATTCAGTACTTC. Its translation is CAWHSPQVAKNIQYF.

The chain has TRBV4-1 and TRBJ1-4; D remains unclear. Trimming pared 2 bases from V and 2 bases from J, leaving 6 bases between. This CDR3 comprises 14 residues. Germline loops: CDR1 MGHRA, CDR2 YSYEKL. The CDR3 nucleotides are TGCGCCAGCAGCCAATTAGTGACTAATGAAAAACTGTTTTTT. Protein sequence: CASSQLVTNEKLFF.

V usage is TRBV18 and J usage is TRBJ2-1; 8 nucleotides align to TRBD2. Trimming took 5 bases from V and 8 from J; bases not matched to a gene: 8. The CDR3 extends over 14 amino acids. Germline CDR1 is KGHSH and CDR2 is LQKENI. The CDR3 DNA is TGTGCCAGCTCAAAGATAGCGGGACTATATGAGCAGTTCTTC. Translating it yields CASSKIAGLYEQFF. Complete variable domain (other parts from reference TRBV18 and TRBJ2-1): NAGVMQNPRHLVRRRGQEARLRCSPMKGHSHVYWYRQLPEEGLKFMVYLQKENIIDESGMPKERFSAEFPKEGPSILRIQQVVRGDSAAYFCASSKIAGLYEQFFGPGTRLTVL.

The chain is built from TRBV3-1 (or the pseudogene TRBV3-2) and TRBJ1-3; D remains ambiguous. This CDR3 region has 15 residues. The V gene lost 5 bases and the J gene lost 1 base, with 12 bases spanning the gap. CDR1 is LGHDT and CDR2 is YNNKEL in the germline V gene (reference sequence). CDR3 in amino acids: CASSLLTGSGNTIYF. Here the CDR3 DNA reads TGTGCCAGCAGCTTGCTGACTGGATCTGGAAACACCATATATTTT.

The chain joins TRBV25-1 to TRBJ1-1; 8 nucleotides align to TRBD1. Germline CDR1 is MGHDK and CDR2 is SYGVNS. The CDR3 has 13 amino acids. Germline trimming cut 5 bases from V and 3 bases from J; bases unmatched to any gene: 2. CDR3 nucleotides: TGTGCCAGCAGTAAGACAGGGGACACTGAAGCTTTCTTT. Translated: CASSKTGDTEAFF.

The rearrangement links TRBV5-6 to TRBJ2-3, with TRBD1 as a possible D gene (5 bases). Germline CDR1 and CDR2: SGHDT and YYEEEE. Trimming pared 3 bases from V and 8 bases from J, leaving 22 bases between. This CDR3 contains 16 residues. This chain's CDR3 is CASSSWGLVGKVTQYF. In DNA, the CDR3 is TGTGCCAGCAGCTCCTGGGGCTTAGTAGGCAAGGTTACGCAGTATTTT.

The chain couples TRBV2 to TRBJ2-1, with TRBD2 matching over 14 bases. The CDR3 totals 17 residues. The V gene end was trimmed by 6 bases and the J gene end by 8 bases; junction bases not matched to a gene: 12. In germline, CDR1 is SNHLY, CDR2 FYNNEI. The CDR3 is CASRRLAGGPGGHEQFF. The CDR3 DNA follows: TGTGCCAGCAGAAGACTAGCGGGAGGGCCGGGGGGGCATGAGCAGTTCTTC.

The gene calls are TRBV7-6 and TRBJ2-1; 8 bases line up with TRBD1. There are 15 residues in the CDR3. Per the germline V gene, CDR1 is SGHVS and CDR2 is FNYEAQ. Trimming took 7 bases from V and 3 from J; bases not matched to a gene: 8. CDR3 bases: TGTGCCAGCACTCAACAGGGGGGCAACTACAATGAGCAGTTCTTC. The encoded protein is CASTQQGGNYNEQFF.

The chain links TRBV7-6 to TRBJ2-3; D unresolved. The V end lost 1 base, the J end lost 0 bases, and 8 bases lay between the germline ends. The CDR3 length is 15 residues. Germline values: CDR1 SGHVS, CDR2 FNYEAQ. The CDR3 DNA sequence: TGTGCCAGCAGCTTAGAGCAAATAAGCACAGATACGCAGTATTTT. It yields the protein CASSLEQISTDTQYF.

The chain carries TRBV5-5 and TRBJ1-3, with unresolved D. The CDR3 length is 15 residues. Germline CDR1 is SGHKS and CDR2 is YYEKEE (reference sequence). V was clipped by 3 bases and J by 0 bases, with 10 bases between them. For the CDR3, the DNA is TGTGCCAGCAGCTATGCGGCTTCCTCTGGAAACACCATATATTTT. This sequence encodes CASSYAASSGNTIYF.

The chain employs TRBV5-1 and TRBJ1-1, with D unclear. V was trimmed by 0 bases and J by 8 bases, leaving 5 bases between them. This CDR3 spans 11 amino acids. Germline V gene lookup returns CDR1 SGHRS and CDR2 YFSETQ. The CDR3 protein is CASSLGAEAFF. The CDR3 DNA is TGCGCCAGCAGCTTGGGGGCAGAAGCTTTCTTT.

The rearrangement uses TRBV5-4 and TRBJ1-6; 7 bases align to TRBD1. This CDR3 has 13 residues. J lost 11 bases, V lost 3 bases, and 5 bases had no gene match. The germline CDR1 and CDR2 sequences are SGHNT and YYREEE (reference sequence). The CDR3 here is CASSSGQDAPLHF. The CDR3 region has the DNA TGTGCCAGCAGCTCCGGACAGGACGCACCCCTCCACTTT.

This rearrangement joins TRBV7-9 to TRBJ2-3; 12 bases line up with TRBD2. Per the germline V gene, CDR1 is SEHNR and CDR2 is FQNEAQ (reference sequence). The CDR3 has 13 residues. Trimming at V came to 7 bases and at J to 5 bases, leaving 1 base not matched to a gene. The DNA for the CDR3 is TGTGCCAGCATACTAGCGGGGGGAGATACGCAGTATTTT. Its protein is CASILAGGDTQYF.

This clone was found once. J is TRBJ2-1 and V is TRBV4-2, with D perhaps TRBD2 (7 bases). This CDR3 is built from 14 residues. Germline assignment: CDR1 LGHNA and CDR2 YNFKEQ. V was pared by 0 bases and J by 10 bases, with 13 bases between. Here the CDR3 DNA reads TGTGCCAGCAGCCAAGAAGGGGGGGTGCGCGAGCAGTTCTTC. It translates to CASSQEGGVREQFF.

J is TRBJ2-7 and V is TRBV21-1; TRBD1, the table's D call, was not compared with the DNA. TRBV21-1 is classified as a pseudogene. CDR3 size: 17 residues. CDR3 sequence reads: CASSNYLQGPCSYEQYF. CDR3 DNA: TGTGCCAGCAGCAACTACCTACAGGGGCCTTGCTCCTACGAGCAGTACTTC.

V and J are TRBV7-6 and TRBJ2-3; no definite D call. The CDR3 has 17 residues. Trimming took 5 bases from V and 4 from J, leaving 22 bases between them. Germline V gives CDR1 SGHVS, CDR2 FNYEAQ. Written as DNA, the CDR3 is TGTGCCAGCAGCCCATGGGTAACCGACATTAGGCCAGATACGCAGTATTTT. This gives the protein CASSPWVTDIRPDTQYF. Filled out from reference TRBV7-6 and TRBJ2-3, the complete variable domain reads GAGVSQSPRYKVTKRGQDVALRCDPISGHVSLYWYRQALGQGPEFLTYFNYEAQQDKSGLPNDRFSAERPEGSISTLTIQRTEQRDSAMYRCASSPWVTDIRPDTQYFGPGTRLTVL.